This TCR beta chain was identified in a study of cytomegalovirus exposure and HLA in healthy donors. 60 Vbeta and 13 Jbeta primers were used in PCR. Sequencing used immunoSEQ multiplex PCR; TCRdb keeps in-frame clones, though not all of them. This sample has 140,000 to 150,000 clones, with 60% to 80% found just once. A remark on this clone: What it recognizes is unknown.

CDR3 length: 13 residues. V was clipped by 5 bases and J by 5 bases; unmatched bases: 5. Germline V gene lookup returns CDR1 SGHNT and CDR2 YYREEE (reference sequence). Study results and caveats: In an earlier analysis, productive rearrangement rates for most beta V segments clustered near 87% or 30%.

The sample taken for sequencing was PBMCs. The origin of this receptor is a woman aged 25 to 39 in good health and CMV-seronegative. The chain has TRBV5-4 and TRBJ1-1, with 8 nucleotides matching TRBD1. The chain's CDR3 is CASRRQGRTEAFF. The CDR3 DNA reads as TGTGCCAGCAGGAGACAGGGGCGGACTGAAGCTTTCTTT.